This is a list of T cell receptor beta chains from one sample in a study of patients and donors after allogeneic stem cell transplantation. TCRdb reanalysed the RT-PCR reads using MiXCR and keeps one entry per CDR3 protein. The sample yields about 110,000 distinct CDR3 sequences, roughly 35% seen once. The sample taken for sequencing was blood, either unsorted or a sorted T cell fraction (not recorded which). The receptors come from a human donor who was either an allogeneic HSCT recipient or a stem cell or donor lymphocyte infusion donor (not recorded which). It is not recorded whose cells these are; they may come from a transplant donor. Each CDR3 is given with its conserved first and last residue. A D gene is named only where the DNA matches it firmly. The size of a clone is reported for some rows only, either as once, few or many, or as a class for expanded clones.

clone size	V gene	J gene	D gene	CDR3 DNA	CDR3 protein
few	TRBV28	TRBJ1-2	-	TGTGCCAGCAGAGAAGGGACACCCGACTATGGCTACACCTTC	CASREGTPDYGYTF
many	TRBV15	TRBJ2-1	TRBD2	TGTGCCACCAGCAGAGATCGGGGGGGATCCTACAATGAGCAGTTCTTC	CATSRDRGGSYNEQFF
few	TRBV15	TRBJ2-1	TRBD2	TGTGCCACCAGCAGAGTGGGGACCTGGACTAGCACTCTAGATGAGCAGTTCTTC	CATSRVGTWTSTLDEQFF
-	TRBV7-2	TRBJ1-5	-	TGTGCCAGCAGCCTAGACAGGTCTCAGCCCCAGCATTTT	CASSLDRSQPQHF
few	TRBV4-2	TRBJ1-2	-	TGTGCCAGCAGCTCCGGCGGGACGGAAGCTTATTATGGCTACACCTTC	CASSSGGTEAYYGYTF
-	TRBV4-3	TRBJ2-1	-	TGCGCCAGCAGCCAGCGACCCCTTTTATCCTACAATGAGCAGTTCTTC	CASSQRPLLSYNEQFF
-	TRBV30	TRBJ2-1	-	TGTGCCTGGAGTGTACTCCCCAATGAGCAGTTCTTC	CAWSVLPNEQFF
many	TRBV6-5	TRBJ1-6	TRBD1	TGTGCCAGCAGTTACGTTGGGGGACAGCCCCTCCACTTT	CASSYVGGQPLHF
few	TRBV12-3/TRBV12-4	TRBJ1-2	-	TGTGCCAGCAGCCCTAACGGCGGGGGATATAACTATGGCTACACCTTC	CASSPNGGGYNYGYTF
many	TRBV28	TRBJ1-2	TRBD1	TGTGCCAGCAGTTCACAGGGGAGCTACACCTTC	CASSSQGSYTF
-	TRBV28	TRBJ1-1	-	TGTGCCAGCAGTGCCCATCGGACTGAAGCTTTCTTT	CASSAHRTEAFF
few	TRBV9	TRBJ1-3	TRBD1	TGTGCCAGCAGCGTTGGGGGACAGAGCTCTGGAAACACCATATATTTT	CASSVGGQSSGNTIYF
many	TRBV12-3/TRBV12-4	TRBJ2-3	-	TGTGCCAGCCTGGGAACACATACGCAGTATTTT	CASLGTHTQYF
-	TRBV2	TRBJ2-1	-	TGTGCCAGCAGGGACACTCCGGGCGGGCAGTTCTTC	CASRDTPGGQFF
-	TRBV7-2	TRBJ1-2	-	TGTGCCAGCACCCTCGTGGGGCGCGATGGCTACACCTTC	CASTLVGRDGYTF
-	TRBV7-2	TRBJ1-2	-	TGTGCCAGCGCTCCAGACAGGATCTATGGCTACACCTTC	CASAPDRIYGYTF
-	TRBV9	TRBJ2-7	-	TGTGCCAGCAGCGTAGACCCAACCTACGAGCAGTACTTC	CASSVDPTYEQYF
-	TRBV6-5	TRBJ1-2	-	TGTGCCAGCAGAAAGATGACAGCCAGGGATGGCTACACCTTC	CASRKMTARDGYTF
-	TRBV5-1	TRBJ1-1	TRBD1	TGCGCCAGCAGCTTGACGACAGGGCCCACTGAAGCTTTCTTT	CASSLTTGPTEAFF
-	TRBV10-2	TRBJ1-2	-	TGCGCCAGCAGTGATTTATACTATGGCTACACCTTC	CASSDLYYGYTF
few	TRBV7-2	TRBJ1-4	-	TGTGCCAGCAGCCTTCACCCCTGGTGGAGGGGGGATGAAAAACTGTTTTTT	CASSLHPWWRGDEKLFF
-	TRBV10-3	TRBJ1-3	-	TGTGCCATCAATCCAGGCGACTCTGGAAACACCATATATTTT	CAINPGDSGNTIYF
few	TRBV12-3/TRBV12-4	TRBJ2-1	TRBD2	TGTGCCAGCAGTCGGGGGAGCGGGAGATATAATGAGCAGTTCTTC	CASSRGSGRYNEQFF
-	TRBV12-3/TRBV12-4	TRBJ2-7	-	TGTGCCAGCAGACCGAGGTTTAGCTCCTACGAGCAGTACTTC	CASRPRFSSYEQYF
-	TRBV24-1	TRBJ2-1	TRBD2	TGTGCCACCAGTCACGGACTAGCGGGAGGGAATGAGCAGTTCTTC	CATSHGLAGGNEQFF
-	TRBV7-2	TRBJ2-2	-	TGTGCCAGCAGCTCGCCCTTAAGGGAGCTGTTTTTT	CASSSPLRELFF
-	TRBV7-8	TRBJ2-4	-	TGTGCCAGCAGCTTACGGGGTTCCAAAAACATTCAGTACTTC	CASSLRGSKNIQYF
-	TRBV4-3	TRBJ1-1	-	TGCGCCAGCAGCCAAGCCCTCCCGATCCGCTTGAACACTGAAGCTTTCTTT	CASSQALPIRLNTEAFF
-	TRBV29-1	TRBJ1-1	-	TGCAGCGCCCGGACGGGATTGAACACTGAAGCTTTCTTT	CSARTGLNTEAFF
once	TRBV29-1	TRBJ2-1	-	TGCAGCGTGAGAACTAATAGTAAGGGGTACAAAAGCTCCTACAATGAGCAGTTCTTC	CSVRTNSKGYKSSYNEQFF
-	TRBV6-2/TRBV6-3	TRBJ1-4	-	TGTGCCAGCAGTTATCAGGGGAAGGATGAAAAACTGTTTTTT	CASSYQGKDEKLFF
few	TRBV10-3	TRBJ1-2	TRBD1	TGTGCCATCGACAGGGGTGTTGGTGGCTACACCTTC	CAIDRGVGGYTF
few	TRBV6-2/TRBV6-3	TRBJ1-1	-	TGTGCCAGCAGTTCGGGACTCAATCGGTTCATGGCTTTCTTT	CASSSGLNRFMAFF
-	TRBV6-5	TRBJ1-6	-	TGTGCCAGCAGTTACTTAATTCGCCGACGATCCAATTCACCCCTCCACTTT	CASSYLIRRRSNSPLHF
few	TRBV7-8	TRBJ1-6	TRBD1	TGTGCCAGCAGCTTAAATCGTTTGACAGGGTCGGGTAATTCACCCCTCCACTTT	CASSLNRLTGSGNSPLHF
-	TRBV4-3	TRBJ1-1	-	TGCGCCAGCAGCCAAGATCGGGGAGGGTGGCACACTGAAGCTTTCTTT	CASSQDRGGWHTEAFF
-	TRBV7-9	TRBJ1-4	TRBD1	TGTGCCAGCAGCCCTGACAGGGGAAGGTTTGAAAAACTGTTTTTT	CASSPDRGRFEKLFF
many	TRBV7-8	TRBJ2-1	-	TGTGCCAGCAGCCGAATCGGCACAGCATCGGTCTTC	CASSRIGTASVF
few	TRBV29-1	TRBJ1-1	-	TGCAGCGCCGAGCCCCACACGAACACTGAAGCTTTCTTT	CSAEPHTNTEAFF
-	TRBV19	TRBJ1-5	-	TGTGCCAGTAACTCCCCTACGAGCAATCAGCCCCAGCATTTT	CASNSPTSNQPQHF
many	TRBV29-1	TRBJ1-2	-	TGCAGCGTTGAAGACAGGAAGAGGAGCTATGGCTACACCTTC	CSVEDRKRSYGYTF
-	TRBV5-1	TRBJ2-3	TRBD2	TGCGCCAGCAGCTCGGGACTAGCGGGAGGCTCAGATACGCAGTATTTT	CASSSGLAGGSDTQYF
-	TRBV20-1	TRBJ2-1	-	TGCAGTGCTAGTCCTAACAATGAGCAGTTCTTC	CSASPNNEQFF
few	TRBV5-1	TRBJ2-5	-	TGCGCCAGCAGCTTGAATGGGGGCAGGCGGGAGACCCAGTACTTC	CASSLNGGRRETQYF
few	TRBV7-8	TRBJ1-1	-	TGTGCCAGCAGCTATGGGCGGGGAAGGGGCACTGAAGCTTTCTTT	CASSYGRGRGTEAFF